The 20 T cell receptor beta chains below were found in one sample sequenced in a study of blood T cell repertoires in COVID-19. The method was immunoSEQ multiplex PCR; TCRdb's version includes in-frame clones alone and lacks a portion of them. The sample has 45,000 to 65,000 clones, about 85% seen once; the top ten hold just under 7%. Material for sequencing was peripheral blood. These receptors came from a man between 65 and 80 years old with active COVID-19.

The gene calls are TRBV5-1 and TRBJ1-6; possible D gene TRBD1, 6 bases. Germline V gene data show CDR1 as SGHRS and CDR2 as YFSETQ. V lost 0 bases, J lost 5 bases, and 12 bases lay in between. This CDR3 comprises 16 residues. The CDR3 sequence: CASSLGARTDNSPLHF. Here the CDR3 DNA reads TGCGCCAGCAGCTTGGGGGCTAGGACAGATAATTCACCCCTCCACTTT.

Only one count was recorded for this clone. The chain joins TRBV5-1 to TRBJ1-2; possible D gene TRBD1, 5 bases. CDR1 SGHRS and CDR2 YFSETQ come from the germline V gene. V lost 3 bases and J lost 7, with 22 bases in between. The CDR3 contains 16 residues. The CDR3: CASSWGVMAGKAGYTF. The CDR3 DNA reads as TGCGCCAGCAGCTGGGGGGTCATGGCAGGGAAGGCTGGCTACACCTTC.

The chain has TRBV30 and TRBJ1-6; 7 positions match TRBD1. CDR1 is GTSNPN, CDR2 SVGIG, per germline (reference sequence). This CDR3 has 15 amino acids. J was trimmed by 6 bases and V by 3 bases; bases with no gene match: 8. In nucleotides, the CDR3 is TGTGCCTGGAGCCCTGGGGCAGGGGGTAATTCACCCCTCCACTTT. Translation: CAWSPGAGGNSPLHF. The full variable domain, in which reference TRBV30 and TRBJ1-6 provide the parts outside the CDR3, is SQTIHQWPATLVQPVGSPLSLECTVEGTSNPNLYWYRQAAGRGLQLLFYSVGIGQISSEVPQNLSASRPQDRQFILSSKKLLLSDSGFYLCAWSPGAGGNSPLHFGNGTRLTVT.

This chain links TRBV6-5 with TRBJ2-6; no firm D call. Looked up from germline, CDR1 is MNHEY and CDR2 is SVGAGI. V lost 7 bases and J 3 bases, leaving 13 bases between the germline ends. The CDR3 consists of 15 residues. CDR3 sequence: CASTRVSDGANVLTF. CDR3 DNA sequence: TGTGCCAGCACCCGTGTGAGTGATGGGGCCAACGTCCTGACTTTC.

This rearrangement joins TRBV4-2 to TRBJ2-1; D may be TRBD1 (5 bases). This CDR3 has 14 residues. V was trimmed by 0 bases and J by 9 bases, leaving 12 bases between them. Per the germline V gene, CDR1 is LGHNA and CDR2 is YNFKEQ. The CDR3 nucleotides read TGTGCCAGCAGCCAAGATGGGGCCAACGGTGAGCAGTTCTTC. Translation: CASSQDGANGEQFF.

J is TRBJ2-1 and V is TRBV7-2, with 7 bases aligning to TRBD2. Germline CDR1 is SGHTA and CDR2 is FQGNSA. V was clipped by 5 bases and J by 7 bases; unmatched bases: 14. The length of the CDR3 is 16 residues. CDR3 nucleotides: TGTGCCAGCAGCCCCCCCGGATCTTCCGGGGGGAATGAGCAGTTCTTC. Its translation is CASSPPGSSGGNEQFF.

J is TRBJ1-1 and V is TRBV5-4, with 9 bases lining up with TRBD1. This CDR3 spans 16 amino acids. V dropped 4 bases and J dropped 4; count of bases not matched to a gene: 11. CDR1 is SGHNT and CDR2 is YYREEE in the germline V gene (reference sequence). Here the CDR3 DNA reads TGTGCCAGCAGCCCCTCGGGACAGGGATTCTTCACTGAAGCTTTCTTT. Its protein is CASSPSGQGFFTEAFF.

In its sample, this clone was seen a few times. The V and J genes are TRBV19 and TRBJ1-6, with TRBD1 matching 7 bases. Germline V lookup: CDR1 LNHDA, CDR2 SQIVND (reference sequence). V lost 4 bases to trimming and J lost 6 bases; unmatched junction nucleotides: 0. This CDR3 has 13 residues. The CDR3, as DNA: TGTGCCAGTAGTACAGGGGGTAATTCACCCCTCCACTTT. Its translation is CASSTGGNSPLHF.

V and J are TRBV5-6 and TRBJ2-6; 7 positions agree with TRBD1. The CDR3 has 19 residues. The germline V gene encodes CDR1 SGHDT and CDR2 YYEEEE. The ends lost 3 bases at V and 0 bases at J; junction bases unmatched: 12. In nucleotides, the CDR3 is TGTGCCAGCAGCTGGCGCCAGTGGACAGGCAGCTCTGGGGCCAACGTCCTGACTTTC. Its translation: CASSWRQWTGSSGANVLTF.

The rearrangement joins TRBV19 to TRBJ1-5, with 9 bases that match TRBD1. The CDR3 length is 16 residues. V was clipped by 6 bases and J by 1 base; unmatched bases: 7. The germline V gene encodes CDR1 LNHDA and CDR2 SQIVND (reference sequence). The CDR3 DNA sequence: TGTGCCAGTAGGACTACCGGGACAGGGAGCAATCAGCCCCAGCATTTT. Protein sequence: CASRTTGTGSNQPQHF.

The rearrangement uses TRBV5-1 and TRBJ2-7; TRBD1 is a possible D gene (5 bases). The V gene lost 3 bases and the J gene lost 5 bases, with 18 bases spanning the gap. This CDR3 spans 15 amino acids. Germline V lookup: CDR1 SGHRS, CDR2 YFSETQ. The CDR3: CASSSRARAPHEQYF. As DNA, the CDR3 is TGCGCCAGCAGCTCAAGGGCCAGGGCCCCCCACGAGCAGTACTTC.

The genes are TRBV5-1 and TRBJ2-7, with TRBD1 matching over 9 bases. This CDR3 region has 14 residues. With V trimmed by 4 bases and J by 2 bases, 4 bases remained unmatched. CDR1 SGHRS and CDR2 YFSETQ come from the germline V gene. CDR3 coding DNA: TGCGCCAGCAGCGCCGGGACAGGGCCCTACGAGCAGTACTTC. As protein: CASSAGTGPYEQYF. Filled out from reference TRBV5-1 and TRBJ2-7, the complete variable domain reads KAGVTQTPRYLIKTRGQQVTLSCSPISGHRSVSWYQQTPGQGLQFLFEYFSETQRNKGNFPGRFSGRQFSNSRSEMNVSTLELGDSALYLCASSAGTGPYEQYFGPGTRLTVT.

The chain is built from TRBV7-9 and TRBJ1-1; possibly TRBD1 for D (6 bases). Looked up from germline, CDR1 is SEHNR and CDR2 is FQNEAQ (reference sequence). This CDR3 comprises 14 residues. V lost 6 bases and J lost 5, with 16 bases in between. The CDR3 loop is CASRLNTGNTEAFF. Written as DNA, the CDR3 is TGTGCCAGCAGACTTAACACAGGGAATACTGAAGCTTTCTTT. Variable domain in full (rest from reference TRBV7-9 and TRBJ1-1): DTGVSQNPRHKITKRGQNVTFRCDPISEHNRLYWYRQTLGQGPEFLTYFQNEAQLEKSRLLSDRFSAERPKGSFSTLEIQRTEQGDSAMYLCASRLNTGNTEAFFGQGTRLTVV.

V and J are TRBV19 and TRBJ2-1; D is possibly TRBD2 (5 bases). Trimming took 7 bases from V and 2 from J, leaving 9 bases between them. This CDR3 contains 13 residues. Germline loops: CDR1 LNHDA, CDR2 SQIVND (reference sequence). CDR3 DNA: TGTGCCAGTATCGGGAAGGCCTACAATGAGCAGTTCTTC. It is translated as CASIGKAYNEQFF.

The CDR3 loop is CASSYVGTSGEAFF. CDR3 in DNA: TGTGCCAGCAGTTACGTGGGGACATCCGGTGAAGCTTTCTTT. The rearrangement uses TRBV6-5 and TRBJ1-1, with D possibly TRBD1 on 6 matching bases. The V gene lost 2 bases and the J gene lost 7 bases, with 14 bases spanning the gap. Looked up from germline, CDR1 is MNHEY and CDR2 is SVGAGI. The CDR3 runs 14 residues.

The chain recombines TRBV27 with TRBJ1-6; tentative D call: TRBD1 (6 bases). Germline loops: CDR1 MNHEY, CDR2 SMNVEV (reference sequence). There are 16 residues in the CDR3. V lost 9 bases and J lost 2, with 17 bases in between. CDR3 sequence reads: CASSGHIVTYNSPLHF. In DNA form, the CDR3 reads TGTGCCAGTTCGGGACATATAGTAACCTATAATTCACCCCTCCACTTT.

The chain couples TRBV7-6 to TRBJ1-3; 9 nucleotides match TRBD1. The CDR3 has 17 amino acids. V shed 3 bases and J 3 bases; nucleotides not matched to a gene: 9. Germline CDR1 reads SGHVS; CDR2 reads FNYEAQ. The CDR3 coding sequence is TGTGCCAGCAGCTTGGGGGGACAGGGTTTGGTTGGAAACACCATATATTTT. Its protein product is CASSLGGQGLVGNTIYF. Variable domain in full (rest from reference TRBV7-6 and TRBJ1-3): GAGVSQSPRYKVTKRGQDVALRCDPISGHVSLYWYRQALGQGPEFLTYFNYEAQQDKSGLPNDRFSAERPEGSISTLTIQRTEQRDSAMYRCASSLGGQGLVGNTIYFGEGSWLTVV.

The chain combines TRBV4-1 with TRBJ1-6, with TRBD1 matching 11 bases. CDR3 length: 14 amino acids. Unmatched junction bases numbered 2, after V lost 3 bases and J lost 10 bases. CDR1 MGHRA and CDR2 YSYEKL come from the germline V gene. The CDR3 DNA reads as TGCGCCAGCAGCCAGGACAGGGGGCTGTCACCCCTCCACTTT. Translating gives CASSQDRGLSPLHF.

This clone was seen a handful of times. The rearrangement joins TRBV10-3 to TRBJ1-5; 10 nucleotides align to TRBD1. The CDR3 loop spans 17 amino acids. With V trimmed by 2 bases and J by 2 bases, 6 bases remained unmatched. The germline gives CDR1 ENHRY, CDR2 SYGVKD. The CDR3 region is CAISERGQGDGNQPQHF. The CDR3 DNA reads TGTGCCATCAGTGAGAGAGGACAGGGGGACGGCAATCAGCCCCAGCATTTT.

This clone has just a few counts. J is TRBJ2-7 and V is TRBV25-1; 7 positions match TRBD1. Germline loops: CDR1 MGHDK, CDR2 SYGVNS. With V trimmed by 2 bases and J by 6 bases, 1 base remained unmatched. This CDR3 is 12 amino acids long. DNA for the CDR3: TGTGCCAGCAGTGAACACAGGGGCGAGCAGTACTTC. It codes for CASSEHRGEQYF.